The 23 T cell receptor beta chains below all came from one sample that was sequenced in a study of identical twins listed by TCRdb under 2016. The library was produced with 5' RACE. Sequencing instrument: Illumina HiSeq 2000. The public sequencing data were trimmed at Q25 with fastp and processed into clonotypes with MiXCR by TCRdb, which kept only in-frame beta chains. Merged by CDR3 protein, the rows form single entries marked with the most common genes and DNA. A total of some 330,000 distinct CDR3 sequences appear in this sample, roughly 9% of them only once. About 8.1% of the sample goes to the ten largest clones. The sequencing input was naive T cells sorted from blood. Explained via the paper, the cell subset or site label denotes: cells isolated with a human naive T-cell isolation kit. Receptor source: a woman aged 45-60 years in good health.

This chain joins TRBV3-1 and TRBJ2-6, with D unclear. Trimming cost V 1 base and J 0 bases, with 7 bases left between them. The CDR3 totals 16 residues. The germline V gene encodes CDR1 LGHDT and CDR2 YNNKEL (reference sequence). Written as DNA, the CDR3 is TGTGCCAGCAGCCAAGTACCCGGCTCTGGGGCCAACGTCCTGACTTTC. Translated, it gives CASSQVPGSGANVLTF.

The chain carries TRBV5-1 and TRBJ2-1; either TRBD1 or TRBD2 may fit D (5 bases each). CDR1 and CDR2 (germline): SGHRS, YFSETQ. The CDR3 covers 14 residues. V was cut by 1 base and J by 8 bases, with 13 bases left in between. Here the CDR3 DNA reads TGCGCCAGCAGCTTGTGGGACCCCGGGGATGAGCAGTTCTTC. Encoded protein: CASSLWDPGDEQFF.

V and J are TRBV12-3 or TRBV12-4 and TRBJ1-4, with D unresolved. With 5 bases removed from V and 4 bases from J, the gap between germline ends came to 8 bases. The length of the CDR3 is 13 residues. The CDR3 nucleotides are TGTGCCAGCAGTAGAAAGAGTAATGAAAAACTGTTTTTT. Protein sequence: CASSRKSNEKLFF.

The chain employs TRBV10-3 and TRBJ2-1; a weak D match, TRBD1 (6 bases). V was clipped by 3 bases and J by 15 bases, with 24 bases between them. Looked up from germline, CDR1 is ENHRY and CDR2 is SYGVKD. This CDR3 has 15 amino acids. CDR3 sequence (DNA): TGTGCCATCAGTGAAGGCGTATTGGGGGCTAAAGGTGTGTTCTTC. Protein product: CAISEGVLGAKGVFF.

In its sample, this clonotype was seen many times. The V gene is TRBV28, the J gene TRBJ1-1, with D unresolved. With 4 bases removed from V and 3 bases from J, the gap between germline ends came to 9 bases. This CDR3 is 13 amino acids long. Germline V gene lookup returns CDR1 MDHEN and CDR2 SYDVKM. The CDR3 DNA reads TGTGCCAGCAGTTCGAGCCTACACACTGAAGCTTTCTTT. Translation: CASSSSLHTEAFF.

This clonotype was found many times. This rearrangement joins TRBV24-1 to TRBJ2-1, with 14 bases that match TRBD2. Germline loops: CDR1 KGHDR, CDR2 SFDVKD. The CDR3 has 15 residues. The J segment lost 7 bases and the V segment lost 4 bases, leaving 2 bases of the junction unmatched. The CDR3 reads CATSEWTSGGNEQFF. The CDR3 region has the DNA TGTGCCACCAGTGAGTGGACTAGCGGGGGGAATGAGCAGTTCTTC.

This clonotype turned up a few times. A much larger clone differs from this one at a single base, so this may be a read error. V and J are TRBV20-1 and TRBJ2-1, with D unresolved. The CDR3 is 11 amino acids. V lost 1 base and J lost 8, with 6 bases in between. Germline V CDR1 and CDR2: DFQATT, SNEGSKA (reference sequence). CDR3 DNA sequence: TGCAGTGCTAGAGGGCCCTATGAGCAGTTCTTC. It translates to CSARGPYEQFF.

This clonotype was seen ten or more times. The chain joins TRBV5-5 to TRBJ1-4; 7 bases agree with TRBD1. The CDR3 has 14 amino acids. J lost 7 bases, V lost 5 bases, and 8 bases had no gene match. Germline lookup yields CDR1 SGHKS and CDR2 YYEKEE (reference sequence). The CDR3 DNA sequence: TGTGCCAGCAGAACCGGGACAGCGGTTGAAAAACTGTTTTTT. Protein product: CASRTGTAVEKLFF.

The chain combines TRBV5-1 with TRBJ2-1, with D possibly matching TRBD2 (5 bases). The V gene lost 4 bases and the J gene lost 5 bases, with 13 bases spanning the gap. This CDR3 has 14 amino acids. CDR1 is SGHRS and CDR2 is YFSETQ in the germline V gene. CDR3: CASSRTSSNNEQFF. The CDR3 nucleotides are TGCGCCAGCAGCAGAACTAGTAGCAACAATGAGCAGTTCTTC.

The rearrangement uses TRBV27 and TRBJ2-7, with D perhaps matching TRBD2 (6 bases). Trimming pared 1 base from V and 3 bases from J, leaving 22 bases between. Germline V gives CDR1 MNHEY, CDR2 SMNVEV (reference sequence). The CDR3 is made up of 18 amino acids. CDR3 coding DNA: TGTGCCAGCAGTTTATTGAGAGGGGACTCCCTTTTCAACTACGAGCAGTACTTC. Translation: CASSLLRGDSLFNYEQYF.

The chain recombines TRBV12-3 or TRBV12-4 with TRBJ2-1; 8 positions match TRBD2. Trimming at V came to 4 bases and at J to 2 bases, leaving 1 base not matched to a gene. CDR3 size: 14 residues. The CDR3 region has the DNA TGTGCCAGCAGTTCTAGCGGGCCCTACAATGAGCAGTTCTTC. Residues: CASSSSGPYNEQFF.

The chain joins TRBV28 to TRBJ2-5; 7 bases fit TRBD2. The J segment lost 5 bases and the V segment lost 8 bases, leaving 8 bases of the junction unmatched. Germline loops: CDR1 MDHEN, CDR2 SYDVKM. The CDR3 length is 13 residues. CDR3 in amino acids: CASALVGGETQYF. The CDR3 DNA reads TGTGCCAGCGCCCTTGTGGGGGGGGAGACCCAGTACTTC.

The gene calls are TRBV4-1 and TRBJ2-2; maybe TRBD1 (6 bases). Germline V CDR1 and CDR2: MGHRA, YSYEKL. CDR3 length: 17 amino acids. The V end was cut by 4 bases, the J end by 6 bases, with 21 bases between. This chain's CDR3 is CASSPSPQGRVPGELFF. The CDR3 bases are TGCGCCAGCAGCCCCTCCCCACAGGGAAGGGTTCCCGGGGAGCTGTTTTTT.

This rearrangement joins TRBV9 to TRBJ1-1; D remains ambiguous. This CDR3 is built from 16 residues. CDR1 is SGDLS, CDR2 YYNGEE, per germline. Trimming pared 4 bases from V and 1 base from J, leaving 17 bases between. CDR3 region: CASSPEDRVRNTEAFF. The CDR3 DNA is TGTGCCAGCAGCCCGGAAGATCGGGTTAGGAACACTGAAGCTTTCTTT.

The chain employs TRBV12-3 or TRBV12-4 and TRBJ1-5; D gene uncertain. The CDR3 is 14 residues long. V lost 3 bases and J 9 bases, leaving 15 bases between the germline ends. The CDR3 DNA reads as TGTGCCAGCAGTTTTTCAGAGGGAGTGCCGCCCCAGCATTTT. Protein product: CASSFSEGVPPQHF.

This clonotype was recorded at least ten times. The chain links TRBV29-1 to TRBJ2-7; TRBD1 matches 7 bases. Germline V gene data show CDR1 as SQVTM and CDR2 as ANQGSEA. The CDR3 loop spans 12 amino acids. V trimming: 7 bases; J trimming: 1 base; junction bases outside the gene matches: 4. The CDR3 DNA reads TGCAGCGCATCGGGACAGTCCTACGAGCAGTACTTC. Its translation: CSASGQSYEQYF.

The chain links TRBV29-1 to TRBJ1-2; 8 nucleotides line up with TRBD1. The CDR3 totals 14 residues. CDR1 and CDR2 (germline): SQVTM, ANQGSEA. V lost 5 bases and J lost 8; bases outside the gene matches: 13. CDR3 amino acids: CSVLGQGQGWGYTF. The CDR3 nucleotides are TGCAGCGTTCTCGGACAGGGTCAGGGTTGGGGCTACACCTTC.

CDR3: CASSEPLGRPNTGELFF. The CDR3 region has the DNA TGTGCCAGCAGCGAACCCCTCGGGAGACCGAACACCGGGGAGCTGTTTTTT. V usage is TRBV9 and J usage is TRBJ2-2, with D perhaps matching TRBD2 (6 bases). This CDR3 has 17 amino acids. Germline loops: CDR1 SGDLS, CDR2 YYNGEE. With 3 bases removed from V and 0 bases from J, the gap between germline ends came to 15 bases. The full variable domain, with the rest looked up from reference TRBV9 and TRBJ2-2, is DSGVTQTPKHLITATGQRVTLRCSPRSGDLSVYWYQQSLDQGLQFLIQYYNGEERAKGNILERFSAQQFPDLHSELNLSSLELGDSALYFCASSEPLGRPNTGELFFGEGSRLTVL.

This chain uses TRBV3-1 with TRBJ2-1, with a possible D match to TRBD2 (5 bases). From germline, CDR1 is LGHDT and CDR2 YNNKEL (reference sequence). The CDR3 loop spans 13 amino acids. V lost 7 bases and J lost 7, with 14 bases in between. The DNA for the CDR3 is TGTGCCAGCAACCTCGGTAGCGTAAATGAGCAGTTCTTC. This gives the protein CASNLGSVNEQFF.

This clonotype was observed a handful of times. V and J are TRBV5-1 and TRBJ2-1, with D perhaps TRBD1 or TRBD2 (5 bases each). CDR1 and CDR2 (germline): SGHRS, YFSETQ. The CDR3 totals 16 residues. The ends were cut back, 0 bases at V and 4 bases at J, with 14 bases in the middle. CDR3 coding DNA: TGCGCCAGCAGCTTGGTTGGGGGAGCCAATTACAATGAGCAGTTCTTC. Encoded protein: CASSLVGGANYNEQFF.

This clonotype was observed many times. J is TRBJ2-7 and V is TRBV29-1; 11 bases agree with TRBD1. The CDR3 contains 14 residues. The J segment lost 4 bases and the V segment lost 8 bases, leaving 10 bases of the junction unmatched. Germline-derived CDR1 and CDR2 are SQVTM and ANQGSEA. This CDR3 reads CSTGQGAIGYEQYV. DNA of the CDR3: TGCAGCACCGGACAGGGGGCGATTGGGTACGAGCAGTACGTC.

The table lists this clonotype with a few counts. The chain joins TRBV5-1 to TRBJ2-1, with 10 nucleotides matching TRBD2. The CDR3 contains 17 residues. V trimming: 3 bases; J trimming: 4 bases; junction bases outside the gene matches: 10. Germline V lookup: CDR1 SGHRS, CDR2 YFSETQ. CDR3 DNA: TGCGCCAGCAGCTGGGGAATCACTAGCGGGGTTTACAATGAGCAGTTCTTC. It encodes CASSWGITSGVYNEQFF.

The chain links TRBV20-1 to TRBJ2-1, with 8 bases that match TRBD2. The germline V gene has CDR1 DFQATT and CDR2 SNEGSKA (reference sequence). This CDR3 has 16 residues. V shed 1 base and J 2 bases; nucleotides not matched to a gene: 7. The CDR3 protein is CSARGWSGSAYNEQFF. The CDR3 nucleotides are TGCAGTGCTAGAGGGTGGAGCGGGAGCGCCTACAATGAGCAGTTCTTC.